These 28 T cell receptor beta chains originate from one sample sequenced in a study of early T cells in non-severe SARS-CoV-2 infection. TCRdb ran MiXCR on the 5' RACE reads and lists one entry per CDR3 protein. The repertoire holds about 22,000 distinct CDR3 sequences, with about 3.7% as singletons. The sequenced sample consisted of whole blood. Receptors originate from an adult who was a healthcare worker with PCR-confirmed SARS-CoV-2 infection or an uninfected control (not recorded which).

This clonotype was seen ten or more times. V and J are TRBV6-1 and TRBJ2-1; 11 positions match TRBD2. The CDR3 spans 14 residues. Germline-derived CDR1 and CDR2 are MNHNS and SASEGT. Trimming removed 6 bases from V and 2 bases from J; junction bases left unmatched: 0. CDR3 amino acids: CASRTSGAYNEQFF. In DNA form, the CDR3 reads TGTGCCAGCAGGACTAGCGGGGCCTACAATGAGCAGTTCTTC.

This clonotype was seen many times. V gene TRBV19 combines with J gene TRBJ2-5; 9 nucleotides match TRBD2. Germline V gene lookup returns CDR1 LNHDA and CDR2 SQIVND (reference sequence). V was clipped by 7 bases and J by 2 bases; unmatched bases: 5. The CDR3 consists of 14 residues. The CDR3 reads CASNSGLAQETQYF. CDR3 sequence (DNA): TGTGCCAGTAACTCGGGACTAGCTCAAGAGACCCAGTACTTC.

In its sample, this clonotype ranks as medium-sized. The chain joins TRBV7-2 to TRBJ1-1; 8 bases align to TRBD1. Germline V gene sequence: CDR1 SGHTA, CDR2 FQGNSA. The CDR3 has 15 amino acids. The trim removed 5 bases at V and 5 bases at J, leaving 10 bases unmatched. The CDR3 sequence is CASSIRQGPGTEAFF. In DNA form, the CDR3 reads TGTGCCAGCAGCATACGACAGGGGCCGGGAACTGAAGCTTTCTTT.

This clonotype has ten or more counts. This rearrangement joins TRBV7-3 to TRBJ2-3; D uncertain. Germline V lookup: CDR1 SGHTA, CDR2 FQGTGA. This CDR3 is 15 amino acids long. V lost 5 bases to trimming and J lost 0 bases, with 12 bases between them. CDR3 loop: CASSPHGDSTDTQYF. The CDR3 nucleotides are TGTGCCAGCAGCCCCCATGGGGATAGCACAGATACGCAGTATTTT.

Many counts were recorded for this clonotype. The chain combines TRBV30 with TRBJ2-1; a weak D match, TRBD1 (5 bases). The germline CDR1 and CDR2 sequences are GTSNPN and SVGIG (reference sequence). This CDR3 region has 14 residues. Between the trimmed V and J ends, which lost 2 bases and 4 bases, there was a span of 12 bases. The CDR3, as DNA: TGTGCCTGGAGTCCAGGGTTAGGTTACAATGAGCAGTTCTTC. As protein: CAWSPGLGYNEQFF.

In this sample, this clonotype turned up many times. CDR3 amino acids: CASSFRGEAFF. CDR3 nucleotide sequence: TGTGCCAGCAGTTTCCGGGGAGAAGCTTTCTTT. The V gene is TRBV12-3 or TRBV12-4, the J gene TRBJ1-1; D unclear. This CDR3 contains 11 residues. The V end was cut by 3 bases, the J end by 8 bases, with 7 bases between.

This clonotype was recorded at least ten times. The chain combines TRBV29-1 with TRBJ2-7; D possibly corresponds to TRBD2 (7 bases). Germline CDR1 is SQVTM and CDR2 is ANQGSEA. V shed 6 bases and J shed 0 bases, with 12 bases lying between them. The CDR3 consists of 13 residues. The CDR3 loop reads CSVRGGSSYEQYF. The CDR3 coding sequence is TGCAGCGTAAGGGGGGGTTCCTCCTACGAGCAGTACTTC.

This clonotype was seen ten or more times. J is TRBJ2-7 and V is TRBV7-9; tentatively, D is TRBD2 (5 bases). The germline V gene has CDR1 SEHNR and CDR2 FQNEAQ (reference sequence). Trimming took off 3 bases at V and 2 bases at J, with 8 bases between the two ends. CDR3 size: 13 residues. The CDR3 sequence is CASSLSGTYEQYF. The CDR3 nucleotides read TGTGCCAGCAGCTTGTCCGGGACCTACGAGCAGTACTTC.

This clonotype was detected ten times or more. This sequence joins TRBV4-1 and TRBJ2-1, with D perhaps TRBD2 (6 bases). Looked up from germline, CDR1 is MGHRA and CDR2 is YSYEKL. Trimming took 1 base from V and 12 from J, leaving 25 bases between them. The length of the CDR3 is 17 residues. The CDR3 DNA follows: TGCGCCAGCAGCCAAGCAACTTTGCGGGATAAAGAGGGAGGGCAGTTCTTC. Encoded protein: CASSQATLRDKEGGQFF.

This clonotype occurred many times. The V call is TRBV14, the J call TRBJ1-6; 11 nucleotides match TRBD1. Germline V gives CDR1 SGHDN, CDR2 FVKESK. J lost 8 bases, V lost 4 bases, and 7 bases had no gene match. The CDR3 has 16 residues. CDR3 residues: CASSRRTGGADSPLHF. The CDR3 region has the DNA TGTGCCAGCAGCCGTAGGACAGGGGGCGCGGATTCACCCCTCCACTTT. Looking up the rest from reference TRBV14 and TRBJ1-6 gives the full variable domain: EAGVTQFPSHSVIEKGQTVTLRCDPISGHDNLYWYRRVMGKEIKFLLHFVKESKQDESGMPNNRFLAERTGGTYSTLKVQPAELEDSGVYFCASSRRTGGADSPLHFGNGTRLTVT.

This clonotype was recorded at least ten times. The chain employs TRBV29-1 and TRBJ1-1; perhaps TRBD1 as D (5 bases). Trimming took off 4 bases at V and 1 base at J, with 13 bases between the two ends. From germline, CDR1 is SQVTM and CDR2 ANQGSEA. The CDR3 is 14 residues long. CDR3 in amino acids: CSVVGVGQNTEAFF. The CDR3 nucleotides are TGCAGCGTTGTGGGGGTCGGGCAGAACACTGAAGCTTTCTTT.

This clonotype was seen at least ten times. The J gene is TRBJ2-7, the V gene TRBV20-1; possible D gene TRBD2, 5 bases. This CDR3 has 13 amino acids. CDR1 is DFQATT, CDR2 SNEGSKA, per germline (reference sequence). Between the trimmed V and J ends, which lost 0 bases and 3 bases, there was a span of 9 bases. CDR3 in amino acids: CSARDEGSYEQYF. In DNA, the CDR3 is TGCAGTGCTAGAGATGAAGGGAGCTACGAGCAGTACTTC.

This clonotype counts as medium-sized (0.01 to 0.1%). The rearrangement joins TRBV6-2 or TRBV6-3 to TRBJ2-1; no clear D. This CDR3 is 12 amino acids long. The germline V gene has CDR1 MNHEY and CDR2 SVGEGT. V was clipped by 0 bases and J by 8 bases, with 5 bases between them. This CDR3 reads CASSYSRYEQFF. The CDR3 nucleotides are TGTGCCAGCAGTTACTCGAGGTATGAGCAGTTCTTC.

This clonotype was recorded a few times. The chain joins TRBV19 to TRBJ2-7, with 9 bases fitting TRBD1. The CDR3 covers 14 residues. With V trimmed by 10 bases and J by 2 bases, 9 bases remained unmatched. Germline CDR1 LNHDA, CDR2 SQIVND (reference sequence). The CDR3 protein is CATSPGTGTYEQYF. The CDR3 DNA is TGTGCCACCAGCCCCGGGACAGGGACCTACGAGCAGTACTTC.

This clonotype turned up a few times. The chain employs TRBV27 and TRBJ2-7; D gene ambiguous. The germline V gene has CDR1 MNHEY and CDR2 SMNVEV (reference sequence). The CDR3 spans 13 residues. V gave up 5 bases and J gave up 0 bases, with 8 bases separating them. Here the CDR3 DNA reads TGTGCCAGCAGTCTGCGCCACTCCTACGAGCAGTACTTC. Translating gives CASSLRHSYEQYF.

This clonotype has at least ten counts. The chain has TRBV30 and TRBJ1-2; D is possibly TRBD1 (5 bases). The ends were cut back, 2 bases at V and 8 bases at J, with 15 bases in the middle. CDR3 length equals 13 residues. Per germline, CDR1 GTSNPN and CDR2 SVGIG (reference sequence). The DNA of the CDR3 is TGTGCCTGGAGTCGATCAGGGAAATGGGGCTACACCTTC. Protein product: CAWSRSGKWGYTF.

This clonotype was counted between two and nine times. This chain links TRBV4-1 with TRBJ2-7; 7 bases agree with TRBD1. Germline V lookup: CDR1 MGHRA, CDR2 YSYEKL. The CDR3 runs to 16 residues. Trimming at V came to 0 bases and at J to 3 bases, leaving 8 bases not matched to a gene. CDR3 region: CASSQDRKAGGYEQYF. The CDR3 nucleotides are TGCGCCAGCAGCCAAGATAGGAAGGCAGGGGGCTACGAGCAGTACTTC.

This clonotype was picked up many times. This sequence joins TRBV6-5 and TRBJ1-1; D possibly corresponds to TRBD1 (5 bases). CDR3 length equals 11 residues. Trimming took 6 bases from V and 5 from J, leaving 7 bases between them. From germline, CDR1 is MNHEY and CDR2 SVGAGI. Here the CDR3 reads CASRTGTEAFF. The CDR3, as DNA: TGTGCCAGCAGAACAGGTACTGAAGCTTTCTTT.

This clonotype is medium-sized by share. The chain recombines TRBV20-1 with TRBJ1-2, with 12 bases aligning to TRBD1. The ends lost 1 base at V and 9 bases at J; junction bases unmatched: 12. Germline lookup yields CDR1 DFQATT and CDR2 SNEGSKA (reference sequence). The CDR3 has 16 residues. This chain's CDR3 is CSARAVPGTGGQSYTF. CDR3 DNA sequence: TGCAGTGCTAGAGCCGTTCCCGGGACAGGGGGCCAAAGCTACACCTTC.

The sample holds a few counts of this clonotype. CDR3: CASSLAGKNNEQFF. The DNA for the CDR3 is TGTGCCAGCAGCTTGGCGGGGAAAAACAATGAGCAGTTCTTC. The chain couples TRBV5-6 to TRBJ2-1; D possibly corresponds to TRBD2 (5 bases). The CDR3 spans 14 residues. The germline V and J ends were trimmed by 0 bases and 5 bases, with 9 bases remaining between them. Germline CDR1 reads SGHDT; CDR2 reads YYEEEE.

This clonotype was detected many times. V is TRBV20-1 and J is TRBJ1-2; no definite D call. V was shortened by 1 base and J by 4 bases, with 7 bases between the two germline ends. The V gene's germline CDR1 is DFQATT and CDR2 SNEGSKA (reference sequence). The CDR3 runs to 12 residues. This CDR3 is CSARGTVYGYTF. The CDR3 DNA is TGCAGTGCTAGAGGGACGGTCTATGGCTACACCTTC.

This clonotype was observed many times. This chain uses TRBV5-1 with TRBJ1-1; D gene uncertain. Per the germline V gene, CDR1 is SGHRS and CDR2 is YFSETQ. The V end was cut by 5 bases, the J end by 10 bases, with 18 bases between. The length of the CDR3 is 13 residues. CDR3 residues: CASRGRNRVGAFF. The CDR3 coding sequence is TGCGCCAGCAGGGGTCGAAACCGGGTTGGAGCTTTCTTT.

By sample fraction, this clonotype is medium-sized. The rearrangement links TRBV6-1 to TRBJ2-7; 8 bases are shared with TRBD1. The V segment lost 1 base and the J segment 6 bases; nucleotides outside the gene matches: 5. Germline CDR1 and CDR2: MNHNS and SASEGT. The CDR3 totals 14 residues. The CDR3 DNA follows: TGTGCCAGCAGTGAAGTAGGACAGGGACGCGAGCAGTACTTC. As protein: CASSEVGQGREQYF.

This clonotype is medium-sized. This rearrangement joins TRBV29-1 to TRBJ2-5; 11 nucleotides line up with TRBD1. The length of the CDR3 is 13 residues. V shed 6 bases and J 5 bases; nucleotides not matched to a gene: 5. Per the germline V gene, CDR1 is SQVTM and CDR2 is ANQGSEA. The CDR3 loop reads CSVRTGGRETQYF. DNA for the CDR3: TGCAGCGTCCGGACAGGGGGCCGGGAGACCCAGTACTTC. Variable domain in full (rest from reference TRBV29-1 and TRBJ2-5): SAVISQKPSRDICQRGTSLTIQCQVDSQVTMMFWYRQQPGQSLTLIATANQGSEATYESGFVIDKFPISRPNLTFSTLTVSNMSPEDSSIYLCSVRTGGRETQYFGPGTRLLVL.

In its sample, this clonotype was seen many times. The genes are TRBV3-1 and TRBJ2-7, with a weak D call TRBD2 (5 bases). V was clipped by 4 bases and J by 0 bases, with 16 bases between them. This CDR3 comprises 16 residues. Germline V CDR1 and CDR2: LGHDT, YNNKEL (reference sequence). The chain's CDR3 is CASSPPAGTRSYEQYF. CDR3 nucleotides: TGTGCCAGCAGCCCCCCCGCGGGTACGCGCTCCTACGAGCAGTACTTC.

V gene TRBV29-1 combines with J gene TRBJ2-3; no reliable D call. There are 13 residues in the CDR3. Trimming left V 3 bases short and J 0 bases short, with 7 bases between. CDR1 and CDR2 from the germline V gene are SQVTM and ANQGSEA. Here the CDR3 reads CSVDEWSTDTQYF. CDR3 nucleotide sequence: TGCAGCGTTGATGAGTGGAGCACAGATACGCAGTATTTT.

This clonotype was counted at least ten times. The chain couples TRBV6-1 to TRBJ2-3, with TRBD1 as a possible D gene (6 bases). V dropped 7 bases and J dropped 1 base, with 18 bases sitting between them. This CDR3 has 16 residues. The V gene's germline CDR1 is MNHNS and CDR2 SASEGT. This CDR3 is CASTGLTGFGTDTQYF. CDR3 DNA: TGTGCCAGCACGGGGCTTACAGGGTTCGGCACAGATACGCAGTATTTT.

The chain couples TRBV14 to TRBJ2-5; no reliable D call. The ends were cut back, 1 base at V and 0 bases at J, with 6 bases in the middle. Germline CDR1 is SGHDN and CDR2 is FVKESK. CDR3 size: 14 residues. The CDR3 sequence: CASSQGPYQETQYF. The CDR3 DNA is TGTGCCAGCAGCCAAGGGCCATACCAAGAGACCCAGTACTTC.